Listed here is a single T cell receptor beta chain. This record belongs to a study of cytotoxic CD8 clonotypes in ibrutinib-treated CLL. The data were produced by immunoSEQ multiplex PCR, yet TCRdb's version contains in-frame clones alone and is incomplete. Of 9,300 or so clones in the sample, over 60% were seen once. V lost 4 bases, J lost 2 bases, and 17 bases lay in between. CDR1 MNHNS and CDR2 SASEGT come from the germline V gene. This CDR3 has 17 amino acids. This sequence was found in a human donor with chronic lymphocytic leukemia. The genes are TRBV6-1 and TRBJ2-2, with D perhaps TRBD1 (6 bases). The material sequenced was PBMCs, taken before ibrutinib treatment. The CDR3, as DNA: TGTGCCAGCAGTGGAGGCAGGGGAAGGACTAACACCGGGGAGCTGTTTTTT. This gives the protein CASSGGRGRTNTGELFF.